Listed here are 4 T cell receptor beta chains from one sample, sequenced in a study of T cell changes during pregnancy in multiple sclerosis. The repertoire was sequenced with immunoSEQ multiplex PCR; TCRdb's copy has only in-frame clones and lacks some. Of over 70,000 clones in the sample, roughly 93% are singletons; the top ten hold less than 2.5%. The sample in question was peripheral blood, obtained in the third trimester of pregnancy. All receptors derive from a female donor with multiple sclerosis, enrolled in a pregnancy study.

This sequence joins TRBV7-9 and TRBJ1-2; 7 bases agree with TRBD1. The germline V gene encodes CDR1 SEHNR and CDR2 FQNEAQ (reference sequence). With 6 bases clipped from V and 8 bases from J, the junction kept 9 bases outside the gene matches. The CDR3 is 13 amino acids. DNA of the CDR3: TGTGCCAGCAGTCCGACCGACAGGGACGGCTACACCTTC. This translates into CASSPTDRDGYTF.

CDR3 nucleotides: TGTGCCAGCAACGGGGAAACCGGGGAGCTGTTTTTT. Translation: CASNGETGELFF. The chain recombines TRBV11-3 with TRBJ2-2; a weak D match, TRBD2 (5 bases). The germline V gene encodes CDR1 SGHNT and CDR2 YENEEA. This CDR3 region has 12 residues. The V end was cut by 7 bases, the J end by 5 bases, with 8 bases between. The whole variable domain, remainder taken from reference TRBV11-3 and TRBJ2-2, is EAGVVQSPRYKIIEKKQPVAFWCNPISGHNTLYWYLQNLGQGPELLIRYENEEAVDDSQLPKDRFSAERLKGVDSTLKIQPAELGDSAVYLCASNGETGELFFGEGSRLTVL.

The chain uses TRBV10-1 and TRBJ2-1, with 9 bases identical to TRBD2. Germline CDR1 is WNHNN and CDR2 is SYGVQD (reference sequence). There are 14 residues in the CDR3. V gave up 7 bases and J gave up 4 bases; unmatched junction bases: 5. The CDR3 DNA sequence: TGCGCCAGCAAACAGCGGGAGGTATACAATGAGCAGTTCTTC. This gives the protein CASKQREVYNEQFF.

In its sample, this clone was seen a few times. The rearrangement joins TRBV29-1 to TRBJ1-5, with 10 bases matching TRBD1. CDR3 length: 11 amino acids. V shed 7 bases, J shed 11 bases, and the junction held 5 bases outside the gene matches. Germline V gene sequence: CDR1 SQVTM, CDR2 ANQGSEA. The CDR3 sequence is CSAGQGEAQHF. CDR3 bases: TGCAGCGCTGGACAGGGGGAGGCCCAGCATTTT.